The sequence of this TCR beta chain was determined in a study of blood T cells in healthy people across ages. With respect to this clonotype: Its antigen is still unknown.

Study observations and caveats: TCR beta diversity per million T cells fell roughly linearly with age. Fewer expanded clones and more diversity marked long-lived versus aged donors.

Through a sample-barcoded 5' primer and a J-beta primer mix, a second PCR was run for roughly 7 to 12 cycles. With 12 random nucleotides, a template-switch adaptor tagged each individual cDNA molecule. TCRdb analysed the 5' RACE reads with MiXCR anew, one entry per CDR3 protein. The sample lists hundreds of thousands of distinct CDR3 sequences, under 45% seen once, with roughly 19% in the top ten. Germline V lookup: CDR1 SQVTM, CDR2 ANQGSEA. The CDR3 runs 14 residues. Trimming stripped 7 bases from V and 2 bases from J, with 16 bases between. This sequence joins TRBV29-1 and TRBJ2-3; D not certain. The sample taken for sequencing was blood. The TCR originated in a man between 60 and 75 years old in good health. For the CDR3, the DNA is TGCAGCGCATGCCTCGCGGAGTTCACAGATACGCAGTATTTT. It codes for CSACLAEFTDTQYF.